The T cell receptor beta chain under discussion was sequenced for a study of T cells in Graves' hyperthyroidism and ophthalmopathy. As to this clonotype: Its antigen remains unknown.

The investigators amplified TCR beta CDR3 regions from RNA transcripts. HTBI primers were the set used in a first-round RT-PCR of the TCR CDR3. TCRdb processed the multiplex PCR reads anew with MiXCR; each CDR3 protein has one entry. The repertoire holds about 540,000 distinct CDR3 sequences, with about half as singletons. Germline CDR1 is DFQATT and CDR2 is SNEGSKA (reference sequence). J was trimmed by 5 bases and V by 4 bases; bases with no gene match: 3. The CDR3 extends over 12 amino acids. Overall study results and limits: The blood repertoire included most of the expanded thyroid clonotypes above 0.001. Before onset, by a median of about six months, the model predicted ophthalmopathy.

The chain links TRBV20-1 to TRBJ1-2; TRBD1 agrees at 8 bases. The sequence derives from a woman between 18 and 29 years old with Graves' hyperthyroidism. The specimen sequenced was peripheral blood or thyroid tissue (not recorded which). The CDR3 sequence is CSATGGRYGYTF. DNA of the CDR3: TGCAGTGCTACAGGGGGCCGGTATGGCTACACCTTC.